This T cell receptor (beta chain) emerged from a study of T cell repertoires in cytomegalovirus infection. Overall study context: Selection of CMV epitopes for the study included recently identified HLA-C-restricted and well-studied HLA-B-restricted ones. The public TCR beta signatures pointed to both CMV infection and matching HLA type.

Trimming took 0 bases from V and 4 from J; bases not matched to a gene: 15. The CDR3 has 18 amino acids. Germline values: CDR1 SGDLS, CDR2 YYNGEE. Broader study findings: Identification of carriers of CMV plus the relevant HLA was achieved through cumulative public TCR beta family frequency.

This clonotype occurred a few times. What it binds is not known. MiXCR, run by TCRdb on the reads, gives a single entry per CDR3 protein. The table shows a few hundred thousand distinct CDR3 sequences, with just under 25% occurring only once. This rearrangement joins TRBV9 to TRBJ2-5; 7 bases are a match to TRBD2. Sequencing was performed on cultured PBMCs, taken from culture after CMV antigen stimulation. This receptor was obtained from a human donor in good health (CMV status not recorded). Some clones in this sample may be carry-over from other donors' samples. In DNA form, the CDR3 reads TGTGCCAGCAGCGTAGGGACTAGGCTAATAGGGCCGGCAGAGACCCAGTACTTC. It is translated as CASSVGTRLIGPAETQYF. Full variable domain (missing parts from reference TRBV9 and TRBJ2-5): DSGVTQTPKHLITATGQRVTLRCSPRSGDLSVYWYQQSLDQGLQFLIQYYNGEERAKGNILERFSAQQFPDLHSELNLSSLELGDSALYFCASSVGTRLIGPAETQYFGPGTRLLVL.